These 19 T cell receptor beta chains were all obtained from the same sample, sequenced in a study of blood T cell repertoires in COVID-19. TCRdb keeps only in-frame clones here, not all; method: immunoSEQ multiplex PCR. The profile covers fewer than 60,000 clones, with about 82% appearing a single time and roughly 15% taken by the ten largest. Sequenced sample: peripheral blood. These receptors all come from a human donor in a cohort sampled during active COVID-19.

The CDR3 nucleotides read TGTGCCAGCGCTCGGGGGGGTATCTATGGCTACACCTTC. Its protein is CASARGGIYGYTF. This sequence joins TRBV7-2 and TRBJ1-2; tentative D call: TRBD1 (5 bases). The V end lost 8 bases, the J end lost 4 bases, and 14 bases lay between the germline ends. The CDR3 sequence is 13 residues long. Germline V CDR1 and CDR2: SGHTA, FQGNSA.

The V and J genes are TRBV7-9 and TRBJ2-3; 7 positions match TRBD2. Germline loops: CDR1 SEHNR, CDR2 FQNEAQ (reference sequence). V lost 2 bases, J lost 6 bases, and 5 bases stayed unmatched. The CDR3 extends over 14 amino acids. The CDR3 is CASSLSGGWDTQYF. The CDR3 region has the DNA TGTGCCAGCAGCTTATCCGGGGGGTGGGATACGCAGTATTTT.

The V and J genes are TRBV7-9 and TRBJ1-1, with D perhaps TRBD1 (6 bases). This CDR3 comprises 13 residues. Trimming removed 5 bases from V and 6 bases from J, with 13 bases in between. The germline V gene has CDR1 SEHNR and CDR2 FQNEAQ (reference sequence). The CDR3 sequence is CASSPGGAAEAFF. The CDR3 DNA sequence: TGTGCCAGCAGCCCGGGGGGGGCTGCTGAAGCTTTCTTT.

The V call is TRBV6-5, the J call TRBJ2-3; D gene ambiguous. The CDR3 consists of 15 residues. V lost 4 bases to trimming and J lost 1 base, with 12 bases between them. Germline-derived CDR1 and CDR2 are MNHEY and SVGAGI. In DNA form, the CDR3 reads TGTGCCAGCAGTTTAGCCGCTGGAGGCACAGATACGCAGTATTTT. The encoded protein is CASSLAAGGTDTQYF.

The V and J genes are TRBV4-1 and TRBJ1-1, with 7 bases lining up with TRBD1. V was clipped by 2 bases and J by 2 bases; unmatched bases: 14. Germline-derived CDR1 and CDR2 are MGHRA and YSYEKL. The CDR3 is made up of 18 amino acids. The CDR3 loop is CASSQRLLRQGGNTEAFF. CDR3 nucleotides: TGCGCCAGCAGCCAACGGCTGCTCAGGCAGGGGGGAAACACTGAAGCTTTCTTT.

The rearrangement joins TRBV6-6 to TRBJ2-7; 8 bases match TRBD2. Per germline, CDR1 MNHNY and CDR2 SVGAGI (reference sequence). V trimming: 6 bases; J trimming: 12 bases; junction bases outside the gene matches: 13. The CDR3 spans 13 residues. CDR3 DNA sequence: TGTGCCAGCAGCCGGGGGGGCCCGACGGAGTGGTACTTC. Translated: CASSRGGPTEWYF.

CDR3 sequence: CASSLVYVYEQYF. CDR3 coding DNA: TGTGCCAGCAGCTTGGTATATGTTTACGAGCAGTACTTC. The chain carries TRBV5-5 and TRBJ2-7; D unclear. Germline assignment: CDR1 SGHKS and CDR2 YYEKEE (reference sequence). There are 13 residues in the CDR3. The germline V and J ends were trimmed by 0 bases and 4 bases, with 8 bases remaining between them.

The chain has TRBV5-1 and TRBJ1-4; D possibly corresponds to TRBD1 (5 bases). In germline, CDR1 is SGHRS, CDR2 YFSETQ. V was pared by 3 bases and J by 4 bases, with 16 bases between. This CDR3 comprises 16 residues. The CDR3 loop is CASSWGTGHNNEKLFF. The DNA for the CDR3 is TGCGCCAGCAGCTGGGGAACAGGACATAATAATGAAAAACTGTTTTTT.

The gene calls are TRBV7-2 and TRBJ1-1; tentatively, D is TRBD1 (5 bases). The germline V gene encodes CDR1 SGHTA and CDR2 FQGNSA. CDR3 length equals 14 residues. Between the trimmed V and J ends, which lost 4 bases and 1 base, there was a span of 10 bases. The chain's CDR3 is CASSSLGPNTEAFF. The CDR3 nucleotides read TGTGCCAGCAGCTCCCTGGGGCCGAACACTGAAGCTTTCTTT.

In DNA form, the CDR3 reads TGTGCCAGCAGCCCGACAGGGATCGGAAACACCATATATTTT. Translating gives CASSPTGIGNTIYF. The chain carries TRBV14 and TRBJ1-3; 7 bases agree with TRBD1. The germline gives CDR1 SGHDN, CDR2 FVKESK. Trimming at V came to 4 bases and at J to 4 bases, leaving 4 bases not matched to a gene. The CDR3 consists of 14 residues.

V and J are TRBV7-9 and TRBJ2-2, with a weak D call TRBD2 (6 bases). Germline CDR1 and CDR2: SEHNR and FQNEAQ (reference sequence). V shed 4 bases and J shed 0 bases, with 9 bases lying between them. CDR3 size: 15 residues. CDR3 nucleotides: TGTGCCAGCAGCTCCGGGAGAACGAACACCGGGGAGCTGTTTTTT. Translated: CASSSGRTNTGELFF.

J is TRBJ2-1 and V is TRBV30, with 7 nucleotides matching TRBD1. J lost 6 bases, V lost 0 bases, and 8 bases had no gene match. The CDR3 totals 15 residues. CDR1 GTSNPN and CDR2 SVGIG come from the germline V gene (reference sequence). This CDR3 is CAWSVGQGVFNEQFF. The CDR3 DNA sequence: TGTGCCTGGAGTGTAGGCCAGGGGGTCTTCAATGAGCAGTTCTTC.

The chain joins TRBV19 to TRBJ2-1; TRBD1 is a possible D gene (9 bases). The CDR3 contains 18 residues. Trimming pared 5 bases from V and 5 bases from J, leaving 25 bases between. The germline V gene encodes CDR1 LNHDA and CDR2 SQIVND (reference sequence). DNA of the CDR3: TGTGCCAGTAGTCGGGGGGGAAACAGGGGGCCCCCTCACAATGAGCAGTTCTTC. This encodes CASSRGGNRGPPHNEQFF.

This clone was recorded only once. The V and J genes are TRBV6-5 and TRBJ2-5; D is possibly TRBD1 (6 bases). The CDR3 is made up of 15 amino acids. The ends were cut back, 10 bases at V and 1 base at J, with 19 bases in the middle. Germline V CDR1 and CDR2: MNHEY, SVGAGI. The CDR3 reads CAISTGTYSQETQYF. The CDR3 nucleotides read TGTGCCATCTCGACCGGGACATACTCCCAAGAGACCCAGTACTTC.

V is TRBV6-6 and J is TRBJ2-7; the match to TRBD1 covers 10 bases. V gave up 8 bases and J gave up 4 bases; unmatched junction bases: 2. The CDR3 spans 12 residues. Germline V lookup: CDR1 MNHNY, CDR2 SVGAGI (reference sequence). The CDR3 DNA is TGTGCCAGCGGGACAGGGGCATACGAGCAGTACTTC. This codes for CASGTGAYEQYF.

V usage is TRBV2 and J usage is TRBJ2-7; D is unresolved. This CDR3 contains 11 residues. CDR1 is SNHLY, CDR2 FYNNEI, per germline. The V gene lost 3 bases and the J gene lost 8 bases, with 8 bases spanning the gap. The DNA for the CDR3 is TGTGCCAGCAGTGAGTACAATAAGCAGTACTTC. This encodes CASSEYNKQYF.

The gene calls are TRBV7-9 and TRBJ2-5; D perhaps matches TRBD1 (6 bases). Trimming cost V 6 bases and J 6 bases, with 17 bases left between them. Germline CDR1 and CDR2: SEHNR and FQNEAQ (reference sequence). The length of the CDR3 is 14 residues. CDR3 protein: CASREAWGRKTQYF. CDR3 DNA sequence: TGTGCCAGCAGAGAAGCGTGGGGGCGCAAGACCCAGTACTTC. The full variable domain, in which reference TRBV7-9 and TRBJ2-5 provide the parts outside the CDR3, is DTGVSQNPRHKITKRGQNVTFRCDPISEHNRLYWYRQTLGQGPEFLTYFQNEAQLEKSRLLSDRFSAERPKGSFSTLEIQRTEQGDSAMYLCASREAWGRKTQYFGPGTRLLVL.

V gene TRBV2 combines with J gene TRBJ1-2, with 8 bases aligning to TRBD1. In germline, CDR1 is SNHLY, CDR2 FYNNEI. The CDR3 loop spans 14 amino acids. V dropped 6 bases and J dropped 8; count of bases not matched to a gene: 11. CDR3 sequence (DNA): TGTGCCAGCAGCCCCAGGGGGCAAGGATTCGGCTACACCTTC. It codes for CASSPRGQGFGYTF.

This chain's CDR3 is CASTLAGGLNYEQYF. The CDR3 region has the DNA TGTGCCAGCACGCTAGCGGGGGGCCTGAACTACGAGCAGTACTTC. The chain combines TRBV27 with TRBJ2-7; TRBD2 matches at 11 bases. The CDR3 totals 15 residues. CDR1 MNHEY and CDR2 SMNVEV come from the germline V gene (reference sequence). With 7 bases clipped from V and 3 bases from J, the junction kept 8 bases outside the gene matches.